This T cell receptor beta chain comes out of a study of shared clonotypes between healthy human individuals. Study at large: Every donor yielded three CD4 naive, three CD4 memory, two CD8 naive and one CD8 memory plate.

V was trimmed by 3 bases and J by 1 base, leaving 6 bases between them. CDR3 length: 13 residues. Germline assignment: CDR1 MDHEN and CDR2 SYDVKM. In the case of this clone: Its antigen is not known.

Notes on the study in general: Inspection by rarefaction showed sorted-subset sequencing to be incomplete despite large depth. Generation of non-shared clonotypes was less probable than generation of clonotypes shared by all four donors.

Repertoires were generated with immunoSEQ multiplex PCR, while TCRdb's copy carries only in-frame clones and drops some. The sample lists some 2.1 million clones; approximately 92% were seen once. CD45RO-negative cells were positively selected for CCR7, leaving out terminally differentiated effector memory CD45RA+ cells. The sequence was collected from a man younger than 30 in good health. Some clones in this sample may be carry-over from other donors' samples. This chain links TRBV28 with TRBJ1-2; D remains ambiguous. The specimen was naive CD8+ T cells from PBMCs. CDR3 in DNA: TGTGCCAGCAGTTTGAGGAATAACTATGGCTACACCTTC. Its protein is CASSLRNNYGYTF.